Reported below is one T cell receptor beta chain. The antigen remains unidentified. The V gene's germline CDR1 is DFQATT and CDR2 SNEGSKA (reference sequence). The CDR3 loop spans 11 amino acids. V lost 0 bases, J lost 10 bases, and 8 bases lay in between. Generation of TCR cDNA used 5'RACE template switching (which added a universal primer site and UMIs). TCRdb reprocessed the 5' RACE reads with MiXCR, giving one entry per CDR3 protein. The table records 100,000 to 150,000 distinct CDR3 sequences, approximately 8.4% of them present only once. The record originates from a study of T cells after yellow fever vaccination. Study details: In the case of low-cell-number fractions, SMART-Seq v4 Ultra Low Input was used for preparation. Whole-study results and caveats: Compared with primary, the secondary response was weaker and peaked at day 5, not 15. Within FACS-sorted repertoires, abundant clonotypes contaminating from the bulk population could be present.

Sequenced here: CD8+ T cells sorted from PBMCs, sampled on the day of the yellow fever booster vaccination. This sequence joins TRBV20-1 and TRBJ2-3; the D gene could be TRBD1 or TRBD2 (5 bases each). This receptor was taken from a man between 18 and 35 years old who received the YFV17D yellow fever vaccine. The CDR3 sequence: CSAREGRAQYF. Here the CDR3 DNA reads TGCAGTGCTAGAGAGGGGCGGGCGCAGTATTTT.